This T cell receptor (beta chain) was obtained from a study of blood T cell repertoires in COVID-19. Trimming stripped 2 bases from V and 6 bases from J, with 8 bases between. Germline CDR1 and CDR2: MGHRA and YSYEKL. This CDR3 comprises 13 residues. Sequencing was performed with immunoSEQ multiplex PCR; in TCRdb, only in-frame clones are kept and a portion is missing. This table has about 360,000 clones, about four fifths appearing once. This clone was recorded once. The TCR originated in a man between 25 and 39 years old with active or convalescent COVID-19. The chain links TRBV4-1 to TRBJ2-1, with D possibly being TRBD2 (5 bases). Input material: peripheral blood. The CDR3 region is CASSQFSANEQFF. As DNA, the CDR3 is TGCGCCAGCAGCCAATTTAGCGCCAATGAGCAGTTCTTC.